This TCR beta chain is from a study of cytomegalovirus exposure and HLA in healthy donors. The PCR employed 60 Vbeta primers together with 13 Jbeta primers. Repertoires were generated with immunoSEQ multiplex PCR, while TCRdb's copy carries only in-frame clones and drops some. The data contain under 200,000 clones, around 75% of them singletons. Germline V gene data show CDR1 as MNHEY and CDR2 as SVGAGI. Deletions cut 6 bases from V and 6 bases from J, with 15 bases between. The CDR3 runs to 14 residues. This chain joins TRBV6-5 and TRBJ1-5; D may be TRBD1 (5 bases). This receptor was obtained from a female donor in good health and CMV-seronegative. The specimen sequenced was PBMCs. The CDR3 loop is CASSRVGSSQPQHF. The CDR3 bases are TGTGCCAGCAGCAGGGTGGGGTCCAGTCAGCCCCAGCATTTT.